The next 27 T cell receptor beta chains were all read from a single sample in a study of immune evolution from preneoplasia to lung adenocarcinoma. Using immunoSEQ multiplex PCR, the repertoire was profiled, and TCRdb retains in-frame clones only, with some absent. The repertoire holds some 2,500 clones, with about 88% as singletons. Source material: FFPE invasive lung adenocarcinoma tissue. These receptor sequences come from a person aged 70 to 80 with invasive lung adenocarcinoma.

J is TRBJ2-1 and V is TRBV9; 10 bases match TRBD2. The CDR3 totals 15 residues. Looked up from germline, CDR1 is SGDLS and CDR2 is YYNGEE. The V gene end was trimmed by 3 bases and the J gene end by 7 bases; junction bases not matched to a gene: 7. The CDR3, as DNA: TGTGCCAGCAGCGAAGGGGAGCGGGAGGGTAATGAGCAGTTCTTC. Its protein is CASSEGEREGNEQFF.

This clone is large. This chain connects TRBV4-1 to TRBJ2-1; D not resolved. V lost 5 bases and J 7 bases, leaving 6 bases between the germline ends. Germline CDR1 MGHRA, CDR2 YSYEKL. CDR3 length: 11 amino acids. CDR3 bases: TGCGCCAGCAGCGGTGGGAATGAGCAGTTCTTC. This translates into CASSGGNEQFF.

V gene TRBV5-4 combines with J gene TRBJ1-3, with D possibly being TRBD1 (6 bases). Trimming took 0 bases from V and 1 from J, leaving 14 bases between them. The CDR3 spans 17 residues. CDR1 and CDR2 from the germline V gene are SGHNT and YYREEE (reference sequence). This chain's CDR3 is CASSLDYGGASGNTIYF. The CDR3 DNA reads TGTGCCAGCAGCTTGGACTATGGGGGGGCGTCTGGAAACACCATATATTTT.

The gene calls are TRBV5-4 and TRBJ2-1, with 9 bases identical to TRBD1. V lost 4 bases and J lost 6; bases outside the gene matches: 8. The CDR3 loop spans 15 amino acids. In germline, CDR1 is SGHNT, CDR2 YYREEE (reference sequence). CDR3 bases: TGTGCCAGCAGCAGCGGACAGGGGAAAGCCAATGAGCAGTTCTTC. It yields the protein CASSSGQGKANEQFF.

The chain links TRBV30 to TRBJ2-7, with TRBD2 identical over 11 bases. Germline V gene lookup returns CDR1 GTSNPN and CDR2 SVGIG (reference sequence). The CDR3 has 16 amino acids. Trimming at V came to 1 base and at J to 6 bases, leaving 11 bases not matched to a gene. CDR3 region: CAWSEIAGGRRAEQYF. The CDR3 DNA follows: TGTGCCTGGAGTGAAATAGCGGGAGGGCGACGGGCCGAGCAGTACTTC.

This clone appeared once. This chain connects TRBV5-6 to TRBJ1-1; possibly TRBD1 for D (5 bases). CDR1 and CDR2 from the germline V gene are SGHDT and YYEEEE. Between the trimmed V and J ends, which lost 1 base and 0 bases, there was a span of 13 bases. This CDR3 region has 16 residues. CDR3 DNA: TGTGCCAGCAGCTTGAAGGGGATAGTATTGAACACTGAAGCTTTCTTT. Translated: CASSLKGIVLNTEAFF.

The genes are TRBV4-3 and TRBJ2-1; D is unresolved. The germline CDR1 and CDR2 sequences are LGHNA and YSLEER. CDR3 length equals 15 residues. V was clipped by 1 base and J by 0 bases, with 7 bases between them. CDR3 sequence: CASSQVLGSYNEQFF. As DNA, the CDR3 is TGCGCCAGCAGCCAAGTGTTGGGCTCCTACAATGAGCAGTTCTTC.

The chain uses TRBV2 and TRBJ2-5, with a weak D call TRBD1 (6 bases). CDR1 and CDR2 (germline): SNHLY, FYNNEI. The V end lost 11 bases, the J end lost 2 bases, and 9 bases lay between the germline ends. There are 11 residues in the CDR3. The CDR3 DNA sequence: TGTGCCGGGACAACTCAAGAGACCCAGTACTTC. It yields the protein CAGTTQETQYF.

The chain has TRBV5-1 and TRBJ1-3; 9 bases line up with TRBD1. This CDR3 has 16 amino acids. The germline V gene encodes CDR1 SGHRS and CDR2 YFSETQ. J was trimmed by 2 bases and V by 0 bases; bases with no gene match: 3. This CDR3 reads CASSLAQGAAGNTIYF. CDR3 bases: TGCGCCAGCAGCTTGGCACAGGGGGCTGCTGGAAACACCATATATTTT.

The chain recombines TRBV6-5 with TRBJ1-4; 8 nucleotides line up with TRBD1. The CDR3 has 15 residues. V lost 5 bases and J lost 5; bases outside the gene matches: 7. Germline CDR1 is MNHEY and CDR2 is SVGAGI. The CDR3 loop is CASSAWTGTNEKLFF. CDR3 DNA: TGTGCCAGCAGTGCCTGGACAGGGACGAATGAAAAACTGTTTTTT.

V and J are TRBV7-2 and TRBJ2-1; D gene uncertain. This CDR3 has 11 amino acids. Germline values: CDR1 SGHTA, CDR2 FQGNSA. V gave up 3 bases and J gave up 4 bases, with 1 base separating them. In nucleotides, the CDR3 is TGTGCCAGCAGCTTTTACAATGAGCAGTTCTTC. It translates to CASSFYNEQFF.

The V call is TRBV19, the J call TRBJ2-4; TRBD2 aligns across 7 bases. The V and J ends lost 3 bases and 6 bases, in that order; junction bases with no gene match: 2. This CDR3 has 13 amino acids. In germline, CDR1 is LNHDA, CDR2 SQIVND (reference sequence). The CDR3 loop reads CASSMGGRNIQYF. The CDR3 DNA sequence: TGTGCCAGTAGTATGGGGGGGAGAAACATTCAGTACTTC.

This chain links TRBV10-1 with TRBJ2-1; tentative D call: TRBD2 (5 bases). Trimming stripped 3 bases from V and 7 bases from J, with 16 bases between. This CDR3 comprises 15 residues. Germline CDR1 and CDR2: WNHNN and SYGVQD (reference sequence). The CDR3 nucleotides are TGCGCCAGCAGTGATCCGTTTTCGTCGGGAAATGAGCAGTTCTTC. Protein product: CASSDPFSSGNEQFF.

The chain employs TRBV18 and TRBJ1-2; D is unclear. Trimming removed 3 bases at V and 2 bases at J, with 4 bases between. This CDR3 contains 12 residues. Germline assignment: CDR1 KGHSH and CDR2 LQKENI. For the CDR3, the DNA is TGTGCCAGCTCACCGGACAACTATGGCTACACCTTC. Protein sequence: CASSPDNYGYTF.

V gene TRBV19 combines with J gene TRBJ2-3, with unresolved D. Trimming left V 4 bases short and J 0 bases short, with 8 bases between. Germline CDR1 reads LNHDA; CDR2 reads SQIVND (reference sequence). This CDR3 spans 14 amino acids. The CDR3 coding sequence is TGTGCCAGTAGTAACCTTACGAGCACAGATACGCAGTATTTT. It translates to CASSNLTSTDTQYF.

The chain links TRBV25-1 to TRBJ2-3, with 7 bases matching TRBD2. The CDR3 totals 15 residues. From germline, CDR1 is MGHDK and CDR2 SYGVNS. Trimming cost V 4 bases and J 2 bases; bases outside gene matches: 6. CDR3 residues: CASSVLSGTTDTQYF. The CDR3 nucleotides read TGTGCCAGCAGTGTCCTAAGCGGGACCACAGATACGCAGTATTTT.

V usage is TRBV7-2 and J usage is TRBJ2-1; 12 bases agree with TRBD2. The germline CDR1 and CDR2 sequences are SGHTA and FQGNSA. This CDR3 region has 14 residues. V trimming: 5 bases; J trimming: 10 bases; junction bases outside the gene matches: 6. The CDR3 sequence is CASSKTSGSEEQFF. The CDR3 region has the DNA TGTGCCAGCAGCAAGACTAGCGGGAGCGAAGAGCAGTTCTTC.

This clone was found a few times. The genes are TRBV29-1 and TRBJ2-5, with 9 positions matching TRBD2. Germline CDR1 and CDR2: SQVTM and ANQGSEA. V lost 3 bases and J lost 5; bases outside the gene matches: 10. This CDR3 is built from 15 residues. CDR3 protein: CSVDGVAGEYETQYF. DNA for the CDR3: TGCAGCGTTGACGGGGTAGCGGGAGAATATGAGACCCAGTACTTC.

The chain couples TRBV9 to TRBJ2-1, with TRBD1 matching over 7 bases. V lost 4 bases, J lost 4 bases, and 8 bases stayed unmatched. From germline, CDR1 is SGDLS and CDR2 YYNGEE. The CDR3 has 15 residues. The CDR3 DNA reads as TGTGCCAGCAGCCCACGAGGGGACAGATACAATGAGCAGTTCTTC. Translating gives CASSPRGDRYNEQFF.

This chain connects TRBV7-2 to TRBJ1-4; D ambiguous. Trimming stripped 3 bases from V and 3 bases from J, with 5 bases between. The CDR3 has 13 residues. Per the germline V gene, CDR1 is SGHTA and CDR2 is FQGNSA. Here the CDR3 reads CASSLRANEKLFF. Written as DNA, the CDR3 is TGTGCCAGCAGCTTGAGGGCTAATGAAAAACTGTTTTTT.

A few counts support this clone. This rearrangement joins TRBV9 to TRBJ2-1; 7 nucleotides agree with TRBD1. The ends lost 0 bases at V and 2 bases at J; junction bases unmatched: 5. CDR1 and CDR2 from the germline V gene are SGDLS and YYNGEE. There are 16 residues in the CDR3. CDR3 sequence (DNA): TGTGCCAGCAGCGTAGTAGGGCAGGGGGCCTACAATGAGCAGTTCTTC. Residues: CASSVVGQGAYNEQFF. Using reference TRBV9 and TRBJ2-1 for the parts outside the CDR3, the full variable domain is DSGVTQTPKHLITATGQRVTLRCSPRSGDLSVYWYQQSLDQGLQFLIQYYNGEERAKGNILERFSAQQFPDLHSELNLSSLELGDSALYFCASSVVGQGAYNEQFFGPGTRLTVL.

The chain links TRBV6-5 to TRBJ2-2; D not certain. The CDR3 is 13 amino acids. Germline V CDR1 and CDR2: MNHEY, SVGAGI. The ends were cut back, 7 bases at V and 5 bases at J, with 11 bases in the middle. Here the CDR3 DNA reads TGTGCCAGCACCCTTACGAGAACCGGGGAGCTGTTTTTT. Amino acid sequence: CASTLTRTGELFF.

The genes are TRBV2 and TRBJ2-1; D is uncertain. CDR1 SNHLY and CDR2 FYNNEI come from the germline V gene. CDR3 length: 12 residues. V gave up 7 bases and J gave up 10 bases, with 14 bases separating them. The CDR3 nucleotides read TGTGCCAGCAAAGAGACGGCCTACGAGCAGTTCTTC. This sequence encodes CASKETAYEQFF.

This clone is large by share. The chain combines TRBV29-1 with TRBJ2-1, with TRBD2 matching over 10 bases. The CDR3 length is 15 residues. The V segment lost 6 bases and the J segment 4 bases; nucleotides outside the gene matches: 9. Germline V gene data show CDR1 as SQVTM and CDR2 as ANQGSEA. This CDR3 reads CSVVAGGREYNEQFF. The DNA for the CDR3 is TGCAGCGTCGTAGCGGGAGGACGAGAATACAATGAGCAGTTCTTC.

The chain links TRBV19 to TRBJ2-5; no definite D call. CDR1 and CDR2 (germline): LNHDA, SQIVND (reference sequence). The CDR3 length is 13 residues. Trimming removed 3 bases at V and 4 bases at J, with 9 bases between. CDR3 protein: CASSMQVRETQYF. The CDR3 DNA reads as TGTGCCAGTAGTATGCAAGTGCGAGAGACCCAGTACTTC.

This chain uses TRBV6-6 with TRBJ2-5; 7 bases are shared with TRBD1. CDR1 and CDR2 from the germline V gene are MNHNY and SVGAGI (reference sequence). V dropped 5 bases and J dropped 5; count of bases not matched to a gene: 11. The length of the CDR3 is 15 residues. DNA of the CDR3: TGTGCCAGCAGTCCCGGGACAGCTCGTGGGGAGACCCAGTACTTC. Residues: CASSPGTARGETQYF.

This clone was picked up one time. The CDR3 protein is CASSSVRESNEQFF. CDR3 in DNA: TGCGCCAGCAGCTCAGTTCGGGAGTCCAATGAGCAGTTCTTC. The chain uses TRBV4-3 and TRBJ2-1, with D perhaps matching TRBD2 (6 bases). V was cut by 5 bases and J by 6 bases, with 14 bases left in between. Per germline, CDR1 LGHNA and CDR2 YSLEER. The CDR3 extends over 14 amino acids.